This TCR beta chain is from a study of control samples from healthy donors and cancer patients. Germline CDR1 reads SGHRS; CDR2 reads YFSETQ. This CDR3 comprises 14 residues. Deletions cut 4 bases from V and 8 bases from J, with 13 bases between. TCRdb keeps only in-frame clones here, not all; method: immunoSEQ multiplex PCR. The sample lists 150,000 or so clones, around 95% occurring once. This receptor was taken from a man between 40 and 49 years old in good health. The material sequenced was blood. The gene calls are TRBV5-1 and TRBJ1-6; D possibly corresponds to TRBD1 (5 bases). In nucleotides, the CDR3 is TGCGCCAGCAGCCCCAGCCGAGGGGATTCACCCCTCCACTTT. Residues: CASSPSRGDSPLHF.